This entry lists 24 T cell receptor beta chains sequenced from one sample in a study of Ad26.COV2.S vaccination and SARS-CoV-2 variants. The repertoire was sequenced with immunoSEQ multiplex PCR; TCRdb's copy has only in-frame clones and lacks some. The repertoire holds fewer than 800,000 clones, with approximately 88% as singletons. Treatment reported: some 20 received Ad26.COV2.S at low or high dose, single or two shots; 5 received placebo; per-sample allocation not given. Day 63 after the first vaccine or placebo injection was the time point for sampling. The specimen comprised peripheral blood, sampled in a trial of Ad26.COV2.S vaccine versus placebo. The receptor source for this set is a person aged 18 to 59 who received the Ad26.COV2.S COVID-19 vaccine or a placebo.

The chain recombines TRBV18 with TRBJ1-5; D perhaps matches TRBD1 (5 bases). This CDR3 comprises 16 residues. The V gene lost 6 bases and the J gene lost 4 bases, with 19 bases spanning the gap. The germline V gene encodes CDR1 KGHSH and CDR2 LQKENI. The CDR3 region has the DNA TGTGCCAGCTCTCAGGGTAACTCACCCCTTAATCAGCCCCAGCATTTT. As protein: CASSQGNSPLNQPQHF.

The rearrangement uses TRBV3-1 (or the pseudogene TRBV3-2) and TRBJ1-5, with D unclear. Germline assignment: CDR1 LGHDT and CDR2 YNNKEL (reference sequence). V lost 1 base to trimming and J lost 9 bases, with 10 bases between them. The CDR3 sequence is 13 residues long. The CDR3 bases are TGTGCCAGCAGCCAAGGACCATTTGGGCCCCAGCATTTT. Translation gives CASSQGPFGPQHF.

The V and J genes are TRBV27 and TRBJ1-2, with TRBD1 matching over 10 bases. The CDR3 loop spans 14 amino acids. Germline CDR1 MNHEY, CDR2 SMNVEV (reference sequence). The ends lost 4 bases at V and 8 bases at J; junction bases unmatched: 7. CDR3 in DNA: TGTGCCAGCAGTTCGGGGGGGGACAGGGGCGGCTACACCTTC. Residues: CASSSGGDRGGYTF.

J is TRBJ2-7 and V is TRBV18; 9 bases align to TRBD1. With 3 bases clipped from V and 2 bases from J, the junction kept 8 bases outside the gene matches. The CDR3 runs 16 residues. In germline, CDR1 is KGHSH, CDR2 LQKENI. The CDR3 nucleotides are TGTGCCAGCTCACCGGCAGGACAGGGGCGACCCTACGAGCAGTACTTC. Translation: CASSPAGQGRPYEQYF. The full variable domain, completed using reference TRBV18 and TRBJ2-7, is NAGVMQNPRHLVRRRGQEARLRCSPMKGHSHVYWYRQLPEEGLKFMVYLQKENIIDESGMPKERFSAEFPKEGPSILRIQQVVRGDSAAYFCASSPAGQGRPYEQYFGPGTRLTVT.

V usage is TRBV4-3 and J usage is TRBJ2-7; perhaps TRBD2 as D (5 bases). Trimming shortened V by 0 bases and J by 2 bases, and 11 bases separated the two germline ends. The CDR3 is made up of 15 amino acids. CDR1 and CDR2 (germline): LGHNA, YSLEER. The CDR3 sequence is CASSQDRGSAYEQYF. For the CDR3, the DNA is TGCGCCAGCAGCCAAGATCGAGGGAGCGCCTACGAGCAGTACTTC.

The chain uses TRBV27 and TRBJ2-5, with unresolved D. There are 16 residues in the CDR3. V lost 1 base, J lost 5 bases, and 17 bases lay in between. The germline V gene has CDR1 MNHEY and CDR2 SMNVEV (reference sequence). The CDR3 nucleotides read TGTGCCAGCAGTTTATATGGCTTCCGCCACCGGGAGACCCAGTACTTC. Translation gives CASSLYGFRHRETQYF.

This clone was detected only once. This CDR3 reads CASRQSEAIDNSPLHF. CDR3 in DNA: TGTGCCAGCAGGCAGTCAGAAGCGATAGATAATTCACCCCTCCACTTT. This sequence joins TRBV27 and TRBJ1-6; D gene unclear. The CDR3 runs 16 residues. Trimming left V 6 bases short and J 5 bases short, with 17 bases between. Germline CDR1 MNHEY, CDR2 SMNVEV (reference sequence).

This clone has a single count. V gene TRBV19 combines with J gene TRBJ1-6; D is uncertain. This CDR3 region has 12 residues. Germline V CDR1 and CDR2: LNHDA, SQIVND (reference sequence). Trimming shortened V by 11 bases and J by 10 bases, and 15 bases separated the two germline ends. The CDR3 coding sequence is TGTGCCGCGAGTGACGTCGGATCACCCCTCCACTTT. Its translation: CAASDVGSPLHF.

V is TRBV7-3 and J is TRBJ2-2; D is unclear. This CDR3 contains 11 residues. V was clipped by 4 bases and J by 7 bases, with 4 bases between them. Germline loops: CDR1 SGHTA, CDR2 FQGTGA. CDR3 amino acids: CASSSSGELFF. The DNA of the CDR3 is TGTGCCAGCAGCTCCAGCGGGGAGCTGTTTTTT.

This clone was recorded once. V usage is TRBV3-1 (or the pseudogene TRBV3-2) and J usage is TRBJ1-5; D is unresolved. The CDR3 is 14 residues long. Looked up from germline, CDR1 is LGHDT and CDR2 is YNNKEL (reference sequence). V was pared by 0 bases and J by 7 bases, with 10 bases between. CDR3 region: CASSQDGRVQPQHF. In nucleotides, the CDR3 is TGTGCCAGCAGCCAAGATGGACGGGTCCAGCCCCAGCATTTT.

The V call is TRBV19, the J call TRBJ2-3; 7 bases agree with TRBD1. This CDR3 region has 15 residues. Per germline, CDR1 LNHDA and CDR2 SQIVND (reference sequence). V lost 4 bases and J lost 0; bases outside the gene matches: 4. The CDR3 sequence: CASSTLQGSTDTQYF. The CDR3 DNA reads as TGTGCCAGTAGTACCCTACAGGGGAGCACAGATACGCAGTATTTT.

This chain joins TRBV27 and TRBJ2-5, with 10 bases fitting TRBD2. Looked up from germline, CDR1 is MNHEY and CDR2 is SMNVEV (reference sequence). The J segment lost 7 bases and the V segment lost 2 bases, leaving 10 bases of the junction unmatched. This CDR3 spans 16 amino acids. The CDR3 region has the DNA TGTGCCAGCAGTTTACTAGCGGGAGCTGAGTTCGGGACCCAGTACTTC. Translating it yields CASSLLAGAEFGTQYF.

V gene TRBV19 combines with J gene TRBJ2-3; 10 nucleotides agree with TRBD2. Germline CDR1 is LNHDA and CDR2 is SQIVND (reference sequence). V was pared by 7 bases and J by 6 bases, with 7 bases of the junction left unmatched. There are 14 residues in the CDR3. The CDR3 coding sequence is TGTGCCAGTAACAGCGGGAGGGCCGCTGATACGCAGTATTTT. Translating gives CASNSGRAADTQYF.

The chain has TRBV2 and TRBJ2-7; D possibly corresponds to TRBD2 (5 bases). The CDR3 has 16 residues. CDR1 is SNHLY, CDR2 FYNNEI, per germline. The germline V and J ends were trimmed by 6 bases and 4 bases, with 22 bases remaining between them. The CDR3 reads CASRDPTSFTRYEQYF. The CDR3 DNA sequence: TGTGCCAGCAGAGACCCTACTAGTTTTACTAGGTACGAGCAGTACTTC.

J is TRBJ2-3 and V is TRBV5-6, with 8 bases matching TRBD2. The junction had 3 bases not matched to a gene; V was cut back by 2 bases and J by 1 base. The CDR3 has 15 amino acids. The V gene's germline CDR1 is SGHDT and CDR2 YYEEEE. CDR3 in DNA: TGTGCCAGCAGCTTAAGAGCGGGAGGCACAGATACGCAGTATTTT. This codes for CASSLRAGGTDTQYF. The complete variable domain, with remaining parts taken from reference TRBV5-6 and TRBJ2-3, reads DAGVTQSPTHLIKTRGQQVTLRCSPKSGHDTVSWYQQALGQGPQFIFQYYEEEERQRGNFPDRFSGHQFPNYSSELNVNALLLGDSALYLCASSLRAGGTDTQYFGPGTRLTVL.

This clone was recorded once. Here the CDR3 reads CASRAVGGDSPYEQYF. In DNA, the CDR3 is TGTGCCAGCAGAGCAGTAGGCGGGGACTCTCCCTACGAGCAGTACTTC. The chain employs TRBV2 and TRBJ2-7; tentative D call: TRBD2 (6 bases). Germline CDR1 reads SNHLY; CDR2 reads FYNNEI. With 6 bases removed from V and 2 bases from J, the gap between germline ends came to 20 bases. CDR3 size: 16 residues.

This sequence joins TRBV19 and TRBJ1-3; D gene unclear. V was trimmed by 5 bases and J by 2 bases, leaving 7 bases between them. The germline V gene encodes CDR1 LNHDA and CDR2 SQIVND (reference sequence). The CDR3 is 13 residues long. CDR3 DNA sequence: TGTGCCAGTAGTCCCGGGACTGGAAACACCATATATTTT. The encoded protein is CASSPGTGNTIYF.

Here the CDR3 DNA reads TGTGCCAGCAGCGCGACCGGGACAGGGGCCTACGAGCAGTACTTC. Translating gives CASSATGTGAYEQYF. The genes are TRBV9 and TRBJ2-7, with 10 bases that match TRBD1. Per germline, CDR1 SGDLS and CDR2 YYNGEE. The ends lost 3 bases at V and 2 bases at J; junction bases unmatched: 5. The CDR3 extends over 15 amino acids.

The V and J genes are TRBV10-3 and TRBJ1-3, with no clear D. The germline V gene encodes CDR1 ENHRY and CDR2 SYGVKD. Trimming shortened V by 5 bases and J by 4 bases, and 15 bases separated the two germline ends. This CDR3 has 15 residues. CDR3 amino acids: CAISPTGSDGNTIYF. The CDR3 DNA is TGTGCCATCAGTCCGACTGGAAGTGACGGAAACACCATATATTTT.

This chain connects TRBV10-3 to TRBJ1-4; D perhaps matches TRBD1 (6 bases). This CDR3 has 14 residues. Germline loops: CDR1 ENHRY, CDR2 SYGVKD. Trimming shortened V by 6 bases and J by 3 bases, and 11 bases separated the two germline ends. CDR3 nucleotides: TGTGCCATCAGCCAACAGGGATCTAATGAAAAACTGTTTTTT. Protein: CAISQQGSNEKLFF.

The chain joins TRBV9 to TRBJ1-6; D is ambiguous. In germline, CDR1 is SGDLS, CDR2 YYNGEE. Trimming shortened V by 3 bases and J by 5 bases, and 12 bases separated the two germline ends. There are 15 residues in the CDR3. DNA for the CDR3: TGTGCCAGCAGCGGAGGATCCGGGAATAATTCACCCCTCCACTTT. Translation gives CASSGGSGNNSPLHF.

A word on this clone: Other DNA sequences within the sample encode an identical CDR3. The chain links TRBV15 to TRBJ2-7; D unclear. This CDR3 has 14 amino acids. Looked up from germline, CDR1 is LNHNV and CDR2 is YYDKDF (reference sequence). The ends were cut back, 0 bases at V and 2 bases at J, with 8 bases in the middle. The CDR3 is CATSRDLGPYEQYF. CDR3 in DNA: TGTGCCACCAGCAGAGATTTGGGTCCCTACGAGCAGTACTTC.

The chain uses TRBV6-5 and TRBJ2-7; 7 positions agree with TRBD1. Per germline, CDR1 MNHEY and CDR2 SVGAGI. This CDR3 comprises 14 residues. Losses at the gene ends were 7 bases for V and 0 bases for J; bases not matched to a gene: 6. CDR3 bases: TGTGCCAGCAATGGACAGGACCCCTCCTACGAGCAGTACTTC. This translates into CASNGQDPSYEQYF.

This rearrangement joins TRBV10-3 to TRBJ1-5; D might be TRBD1 (6 bases). The V end was cut by 3 bases, the J end by 10 bases, with 16 bases between. The CDR3 covers 14 residues. Germline CDR1 reads ENHRY; CDR2 reads SYGVKD. The CDR3 protein is CAISEDRMGGPQHF. CDR3 coding DNA: TGTGCCATCAGTGAAGACCGGATGGGGGGCCCCCAGCATTTT.